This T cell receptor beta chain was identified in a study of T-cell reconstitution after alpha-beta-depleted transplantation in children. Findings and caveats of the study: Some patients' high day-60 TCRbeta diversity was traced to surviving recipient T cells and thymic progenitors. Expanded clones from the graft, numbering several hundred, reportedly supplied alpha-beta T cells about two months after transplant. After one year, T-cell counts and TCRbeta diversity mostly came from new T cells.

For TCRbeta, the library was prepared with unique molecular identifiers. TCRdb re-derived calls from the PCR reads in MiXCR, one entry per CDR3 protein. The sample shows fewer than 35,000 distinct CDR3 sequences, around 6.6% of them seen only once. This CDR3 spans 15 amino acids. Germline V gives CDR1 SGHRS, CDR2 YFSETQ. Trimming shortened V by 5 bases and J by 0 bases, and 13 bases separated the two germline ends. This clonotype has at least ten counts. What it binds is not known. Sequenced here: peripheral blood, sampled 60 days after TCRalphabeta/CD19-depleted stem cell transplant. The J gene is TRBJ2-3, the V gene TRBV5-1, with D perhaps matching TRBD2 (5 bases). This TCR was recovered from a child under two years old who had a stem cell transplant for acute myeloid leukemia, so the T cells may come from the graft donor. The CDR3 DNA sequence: TGCGCCAGCAGGTCAGGAGGATTTAGCACAGATACGCAGTATTTT. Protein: CASRSGGFSTDTQYF.